This TCR beta chain was sequenced in a study of Ad26.COV2.S vaccination and SARS-CoV-2 variants. Whole-study results and caveats: Those who received vaccine or placebo ended up with similar non-spike TCR breadth. Researchers cautioned that TCR breadth and depth analyses may have underestimated total T cell responses. It was vaccine recipients, not placebo recipients, who had the higher spike-specific TCR breadth. CD8+ and CD4+ T cells specific for spike reportedly responded with substantial breadth after vaccination.

About this clone: Its antigen is currently unknown.

Generated by immunoSEQ multiplex PCR, the TCRdb table keeps only in-frame clones and is missing some. This sample has 350,000 to 450,000 clones, with around 90% found just once. V shed 2 bases and J 5 bases; nucleotides not matched to a gene: 8. The germline CDR1 and CDR2 sequences are SGHTA and FQGNSA. CDR3 length equals 16 residues. The clonotype comes from a human donor who had recovered from COVID-19. This sample comprised peripheral blood, obtained after recovery from COVID-19. The chain combines TRBV7-2 with TRBJ1-2, with 10 bases fitting TRBD1. The CDR3 nucleotides read TGTGCCAGCAGCTTAAAAAGAGGGGGACAGGGGTATGGCTACACCTTC. This codes for CASSLKRGGQGYGYTF.